The sequence of this TCR beta chain was determined in a study of blood T cell repertoires in COVID-19. TCRdb's copy holds only in-frame clones and misses some; the assay was immunoSEQ multiplex PCR. The table includes 140,000 to 150,000 clones, 80% detected once. The CDR3 has 14 amino acids. The germline gives CDR1 SEHNR, CDR2 FQNEAQ (reference sequence). Deletions cut 5 bases from V and 9 bases from J, with 14 bases between. Material for sequencing was peripheral blood. This TCR derives from a woman aged 50 to 60 with acute or convalescent COVID-19. This chain links TRBV7-9 with TRBJ1-6, with TRBD1 as a possible D gene (6 bases). CDR3: CASSQGFLSSPLHF. The CDR3 nucleotides read TGTGCCAGCAGCCAGGGGTTTTTGAGTTCACCCCTCCACTTT.